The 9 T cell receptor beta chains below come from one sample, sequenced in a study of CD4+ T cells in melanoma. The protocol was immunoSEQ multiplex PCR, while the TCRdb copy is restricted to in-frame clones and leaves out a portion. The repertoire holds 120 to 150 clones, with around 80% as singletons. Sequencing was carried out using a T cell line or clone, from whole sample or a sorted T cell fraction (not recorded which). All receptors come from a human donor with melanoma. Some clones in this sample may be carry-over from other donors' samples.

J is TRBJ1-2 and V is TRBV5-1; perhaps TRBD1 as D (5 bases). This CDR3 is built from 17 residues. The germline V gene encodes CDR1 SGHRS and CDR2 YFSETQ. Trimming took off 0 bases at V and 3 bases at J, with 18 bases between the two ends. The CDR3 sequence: CASSLAPGIDEYYGYTF. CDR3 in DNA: TGCGCCAGCAGCTTGGCACCAGGGATCGATGAGTACTATGGCTACACCTTC.

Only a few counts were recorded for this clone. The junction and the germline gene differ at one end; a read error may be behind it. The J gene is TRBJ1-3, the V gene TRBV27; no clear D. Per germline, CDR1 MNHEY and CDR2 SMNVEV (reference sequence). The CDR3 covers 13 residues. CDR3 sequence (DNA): TGTGCCAGCACCCCTACCCCGGCTGGGCCCATGTATTTT. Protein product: CASTPTPAGPMYF.

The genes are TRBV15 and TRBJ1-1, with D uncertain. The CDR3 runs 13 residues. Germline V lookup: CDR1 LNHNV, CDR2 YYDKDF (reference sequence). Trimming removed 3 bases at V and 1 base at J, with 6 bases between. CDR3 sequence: CATSRESNTEAFF. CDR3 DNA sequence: TGTGCCACCAGCAGGGAATCGAACACTGAAGCTTTCTTT. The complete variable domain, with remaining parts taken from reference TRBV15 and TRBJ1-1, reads DAMVIQNPRYQVTQFGKPVTLSCSQTLNHNVMYWYQQKSSQAPKLLFHYYDKDFNNEADTPDNFQSRRPNTSFCFLDIRSPGLGDTAMYLCATSRESNTEAFFGQGTRLTVV.

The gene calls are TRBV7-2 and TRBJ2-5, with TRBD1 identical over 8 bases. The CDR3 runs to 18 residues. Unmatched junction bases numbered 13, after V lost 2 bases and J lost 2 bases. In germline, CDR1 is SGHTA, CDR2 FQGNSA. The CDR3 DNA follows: TGTGCCAGCAGCTTAAGGACAGGGTTTGGGCGGCAACAAGAGACCCAGTACTTC. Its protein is CASSLRTGFGRQQETQYF.

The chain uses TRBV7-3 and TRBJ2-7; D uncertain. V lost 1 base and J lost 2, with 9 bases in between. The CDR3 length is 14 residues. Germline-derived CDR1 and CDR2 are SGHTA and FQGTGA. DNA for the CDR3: TGTGCCAGCAGCTTAATGGACGGACCCTACGAGCAGTACTTC. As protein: CASSLMDGPYEQYF.

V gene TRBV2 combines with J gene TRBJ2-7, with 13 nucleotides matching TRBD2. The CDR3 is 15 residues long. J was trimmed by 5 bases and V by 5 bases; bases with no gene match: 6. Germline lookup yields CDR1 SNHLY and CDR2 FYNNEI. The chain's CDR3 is CASSLLAGGPNEQYF. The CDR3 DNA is TGTGCCAGCAGTCTACTAGCGGGAGGGCCAAACGAGCAGTACTTC.

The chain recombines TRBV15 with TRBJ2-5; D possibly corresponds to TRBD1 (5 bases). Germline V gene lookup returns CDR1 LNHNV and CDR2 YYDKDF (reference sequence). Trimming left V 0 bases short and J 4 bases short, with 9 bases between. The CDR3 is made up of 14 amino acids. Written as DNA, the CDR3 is TGTGCCACCAGCAGAGATTCCAGGGCAGAGACCCAGTACTTC. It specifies CATSRDSRAETQYF.

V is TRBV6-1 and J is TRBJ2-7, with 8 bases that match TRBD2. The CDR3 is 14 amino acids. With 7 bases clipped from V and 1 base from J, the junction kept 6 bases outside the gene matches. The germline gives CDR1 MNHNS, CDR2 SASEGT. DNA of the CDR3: TGTGCCAGCACGACTAGCGTTACGTCCTACGAGCAGTACTTC. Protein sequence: CASTTSVTSYEQYF.

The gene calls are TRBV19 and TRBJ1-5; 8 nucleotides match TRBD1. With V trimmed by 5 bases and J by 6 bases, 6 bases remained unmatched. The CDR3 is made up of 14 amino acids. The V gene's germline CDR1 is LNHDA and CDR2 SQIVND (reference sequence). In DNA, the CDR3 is TGTGCCAGTAGTGGGTCAGGGGGCACTCAGCCCCAGCATTTT. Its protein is CASSGSGGTQPQHF.